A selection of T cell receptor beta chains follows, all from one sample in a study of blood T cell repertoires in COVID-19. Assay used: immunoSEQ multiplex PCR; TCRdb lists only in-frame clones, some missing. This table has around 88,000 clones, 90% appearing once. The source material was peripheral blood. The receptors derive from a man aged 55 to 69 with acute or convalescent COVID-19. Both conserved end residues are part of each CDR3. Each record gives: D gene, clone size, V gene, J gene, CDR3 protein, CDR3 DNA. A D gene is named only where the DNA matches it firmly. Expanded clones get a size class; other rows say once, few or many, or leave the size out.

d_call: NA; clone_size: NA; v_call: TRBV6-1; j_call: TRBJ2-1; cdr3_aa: CASSEAGAYNEQFF; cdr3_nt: TGTGCCAGCAGTGAAGCGGGAGCCTACAATGAGCAGTTCTTC
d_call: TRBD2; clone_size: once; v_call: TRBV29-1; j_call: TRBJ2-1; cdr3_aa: CSAGTGGRNEQFF; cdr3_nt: TGCAGCGCCGGGACGGGGGGTAGGAATGAGCAGTTCTTC
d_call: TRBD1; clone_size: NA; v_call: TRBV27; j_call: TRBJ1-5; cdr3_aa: CASSSGAGGQANQPQHF; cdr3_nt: TGTGCCAGCAGTTCAGGTGCAGGGGGACAGGCCAATCAGCCCCAGCATTTT
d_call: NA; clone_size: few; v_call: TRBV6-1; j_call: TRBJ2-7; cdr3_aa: CASSEVTLADSDEQYF; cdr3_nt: TGTGCCAGCAGTGAAGTAACCTTAGCCGACAGCGACGAGCAGTACTTC
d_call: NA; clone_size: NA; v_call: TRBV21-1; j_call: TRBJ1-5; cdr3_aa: CASSKKGGDDQPQHF; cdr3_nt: TGTGCCAGCAGCAAAAAAGGAGGGGACGATCAGCCCCAGCATTTT
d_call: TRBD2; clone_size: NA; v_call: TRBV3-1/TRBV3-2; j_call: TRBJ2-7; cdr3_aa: CASSQGTSGSNEQYF; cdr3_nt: TGTGCCAGCAGCCAAGGGACTAGCGGGAGCAACGAGCAGTACTTC
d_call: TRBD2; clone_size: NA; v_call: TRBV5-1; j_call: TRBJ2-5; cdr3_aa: CASSSFGTKNQETQYF; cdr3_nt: TGCGCCAGCAGCTCGTTCGGGACTAAAAATCAAGAGACCCAGTACTTC
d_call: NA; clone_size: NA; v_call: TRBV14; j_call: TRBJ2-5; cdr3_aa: CASSPLPGAQETQYF; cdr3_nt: TGTGCCAGCAGCCCACTCCCAGGGGCTCAAGAGACCCAGTACTTC
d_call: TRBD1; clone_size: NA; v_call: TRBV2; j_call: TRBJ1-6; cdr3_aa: CASRVGTGVNSPLHF; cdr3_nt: TGTGCCAGCAGGGTCGGGACAGGGGTTAATTCACCCCTCCACTTT
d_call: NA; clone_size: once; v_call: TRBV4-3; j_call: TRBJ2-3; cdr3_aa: CASSQAAVASTDTQYF; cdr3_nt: TGCGCCAGCAGCCAAGCAGCAGTAGCTAGCACAGATACGCAGTATTTT
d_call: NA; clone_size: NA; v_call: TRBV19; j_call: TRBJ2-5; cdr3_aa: CASSEQGNPMEKTQYF; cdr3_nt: TGTGCCAGTAGTGAACAGGGCAACCCTATGGAGAAGACCCAGTACTTC
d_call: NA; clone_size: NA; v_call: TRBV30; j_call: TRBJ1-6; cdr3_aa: CAWSRESSYNSPLHF; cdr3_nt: TGTGCCTGGAGTCGAGAGAGCTCCTATAATTCACCCCTCCACTTT
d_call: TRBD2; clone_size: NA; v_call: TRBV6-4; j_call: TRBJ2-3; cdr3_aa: CASSARLADMKDTQYF; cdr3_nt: TGTGCCAGCAGTGCTAGACTAGCGGATATGAAAGATACGCAGTATTTT
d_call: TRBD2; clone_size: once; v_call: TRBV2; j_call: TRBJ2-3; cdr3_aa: CASSEGSGTNTDTQYF; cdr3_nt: TGTGCCAGCAGTGAGGGGAGCGGGACTAACACAGATACGCAGTATTTT
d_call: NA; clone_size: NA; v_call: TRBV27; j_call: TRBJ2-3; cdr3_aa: CASRQPSTDTQYF; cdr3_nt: TGTGCCAGTAGACAGCCCAGCACAGATACGCAGTATTTT
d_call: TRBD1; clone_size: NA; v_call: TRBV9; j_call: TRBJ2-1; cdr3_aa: CATTQGLEAGEQFF; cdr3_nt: TGTGCCACTACACAGGGGCTCGAAGCCGGTGAGCAGTTCTTC
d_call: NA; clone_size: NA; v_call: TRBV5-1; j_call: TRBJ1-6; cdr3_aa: CASSWEGDNSPLHF; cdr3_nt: TGCGCCAGCAGCTGGGAAGGGGATAATTCACCCCTCCACTTT
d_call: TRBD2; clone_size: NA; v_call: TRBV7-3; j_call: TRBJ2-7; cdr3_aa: CASSFSPAGTSGTYEQYF; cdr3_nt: TGTGCCAGCAGCTTCTCCCCTGCCGGGACTAGCGGAACCTACGAGCAGTACTTC
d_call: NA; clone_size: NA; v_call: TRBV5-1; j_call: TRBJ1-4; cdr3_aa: CASSLATPTNENLFF; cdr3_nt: TGCGCCAGCAGCTTGGCGACCCCAACTAATGAAAACCTGTTTTTT
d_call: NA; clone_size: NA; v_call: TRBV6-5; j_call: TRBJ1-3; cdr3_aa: CASSRRDKGNTIYF; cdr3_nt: TGTGCCAGCAGTCGCCGGGACAAGGGAAACACCATATATTTT
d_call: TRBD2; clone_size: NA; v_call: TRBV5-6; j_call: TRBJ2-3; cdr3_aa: CASSPLAGATDTQYF; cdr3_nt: TGTGCCAGCAGCCCCCTAGCGGGAGCCACAGATACGCAGTATTTT
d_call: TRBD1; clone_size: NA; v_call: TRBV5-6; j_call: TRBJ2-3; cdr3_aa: CASSRTLTGTGFADTQYF; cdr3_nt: TGTGCCAGCAGCCGCACGTTAACCGGGACAGGTTTTGCAGATACGCAGTATTTT
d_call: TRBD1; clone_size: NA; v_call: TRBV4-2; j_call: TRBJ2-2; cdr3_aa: CASSQGTGGGSGELFF; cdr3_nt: TGTGCCAGCAGCCAAGGGACAGGGGGCGGTTCCGGGGAGCTGTTTTTT
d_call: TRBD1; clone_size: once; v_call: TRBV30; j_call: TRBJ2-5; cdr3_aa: CAWKGGTGLIETQYF; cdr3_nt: TGTGCTTGGAAGGGGGGGACAGGGTTAATAGAGACCCAGTACTTC
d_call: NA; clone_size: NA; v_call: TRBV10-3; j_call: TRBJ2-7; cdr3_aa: CAISESPTNYEQYF; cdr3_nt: TGTGCCATCAGTGAGTCTCCTACCAACTACGAGCAGTACTTC
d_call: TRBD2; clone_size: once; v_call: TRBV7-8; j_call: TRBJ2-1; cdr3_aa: CASSLASGSNEQFF; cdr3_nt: TGTGCCAGCAGCTTGGCTAGCGGGAGCAATGAGCAGTTCTTC
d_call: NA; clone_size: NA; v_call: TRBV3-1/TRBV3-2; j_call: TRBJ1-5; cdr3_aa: CASSRENQPQHF; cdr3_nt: TGTGCCAGCAGCCGTGAGAATCAGCCCCAGCATTTT
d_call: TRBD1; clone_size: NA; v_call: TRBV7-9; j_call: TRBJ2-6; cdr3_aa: CATLTGVGSASSGANVLTF; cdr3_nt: TGTGCCACCCTGACAGGGGTAGGTAGTGCCAGCTCTGGGGCCAACGTCCTGACTTTC
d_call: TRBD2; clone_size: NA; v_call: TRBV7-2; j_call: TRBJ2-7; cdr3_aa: CASSLSSAGAHEQYF; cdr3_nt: TGTGCCAGCAGCTTATCTTCCGCGGGAGCCCACGAGCAGTACTTC
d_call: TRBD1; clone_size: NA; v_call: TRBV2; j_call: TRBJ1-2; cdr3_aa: CASRYSGTDYGYTF; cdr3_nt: TGTGCCAGCCGTTACTCCGGGACAGACTATGGCTACACCTTC
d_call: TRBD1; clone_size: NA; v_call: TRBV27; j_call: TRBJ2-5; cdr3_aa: CASRQGEETQYF; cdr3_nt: TGTGCCAGCAGGCAGGGGGAAGAGACCCAGTACTTC
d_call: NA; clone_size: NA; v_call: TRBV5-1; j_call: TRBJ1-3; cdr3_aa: CASSLVQGSGNTIYF; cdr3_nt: TGCGCCAGCAGCTTGGTTCAGGGGAGCGGAAACACCATATATTTT
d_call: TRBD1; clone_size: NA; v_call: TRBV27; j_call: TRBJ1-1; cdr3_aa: CASSLYSGGSGTEAFF; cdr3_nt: TGTGCCAGCTCTTTGTACTCAGGGGGCAGTGGCACTGAAGCTTTCTTT
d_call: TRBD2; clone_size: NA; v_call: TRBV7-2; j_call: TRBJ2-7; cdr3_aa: CASSPTSGREGYEQYF; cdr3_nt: TGTGCCAGCAGCCCAACTAGCGGGAGGGAAGGGTACGAGCAGTACTTC
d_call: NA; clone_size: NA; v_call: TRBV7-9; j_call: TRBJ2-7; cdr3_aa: CASSWTELNYEQYF; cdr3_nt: TGTGCCAGCAGCTGGACAGAACTAAACTACGAGCAGTACTTC
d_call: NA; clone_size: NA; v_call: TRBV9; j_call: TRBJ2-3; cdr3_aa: CASSGLTSTDTQYF; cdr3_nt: TGTGCCAGCAGCGGACTAACTAGCACAGATACGCAGTATTTT
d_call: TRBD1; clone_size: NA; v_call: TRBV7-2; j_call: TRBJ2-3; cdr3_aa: CASSWTGSTDTQYF; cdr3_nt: TGTGCCAGCAGCTGGACAGGGAGCACAGATACGCAGTATTTT
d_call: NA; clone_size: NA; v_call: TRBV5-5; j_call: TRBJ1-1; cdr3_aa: CASSLRGKDTEAFF; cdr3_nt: TGTGCCAGCAGCTTGCGGGGGAAAGACACTGAAGCTTTCTTT
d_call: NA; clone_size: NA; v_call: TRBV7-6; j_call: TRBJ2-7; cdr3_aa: CASSLQLSGAYEQYF; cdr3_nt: TGTGCCAGCAGCTTACAGCTAAGCGGAGCCTACGAGCAGTACTTC
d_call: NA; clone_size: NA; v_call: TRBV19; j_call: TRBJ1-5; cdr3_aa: CASSILQEYNQPQHF; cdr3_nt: TGTGCCAGTAGTATTCTACAGGAGTACAATCAGCCCCAGCATTTT
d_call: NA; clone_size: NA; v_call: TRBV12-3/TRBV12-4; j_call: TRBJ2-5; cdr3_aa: CASSLTQTQYF; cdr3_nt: TGTGCCAGCAGTTTAACTCAGACCCAGTACTTC
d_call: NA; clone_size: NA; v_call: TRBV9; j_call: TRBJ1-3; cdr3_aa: CASSVGLQGSGNTIYF; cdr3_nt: TGTGCCAGCAGCGTAGGTCTGCAGGGTTCGGGAAACACCATATATTTT
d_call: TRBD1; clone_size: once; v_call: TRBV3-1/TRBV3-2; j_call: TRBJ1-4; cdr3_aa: CASSVGQGREKLFF; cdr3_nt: TGTGCCAGCAGCGTAGGACAGGGGCGAGAAAAACTGTTTTTT
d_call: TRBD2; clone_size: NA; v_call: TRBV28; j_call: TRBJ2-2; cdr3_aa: CASSFLAGTNTGELFF; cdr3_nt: TGTGCCAGCAGTTTTCTAGCGGGAACGAACACCGGGGAGCTGTTTTTT
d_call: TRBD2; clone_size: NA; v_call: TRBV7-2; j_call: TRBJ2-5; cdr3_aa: CASSLEASGSHRETQYF; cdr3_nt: TGTGCCAGCAGCTTAGAGGCTAGCGGGAGCCACAGGGAGACCCAGTACTTC
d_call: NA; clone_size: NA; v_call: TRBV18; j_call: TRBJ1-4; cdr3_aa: CASSPSAGGEKLFF; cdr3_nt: TGTGCCAGCTCACCATCGGCGGGGGGTGAAAAACTGTTTTTT